The 16 T cell receptor beta chains given below trace back to one sample, sequenced in a study of blood T cells in healthy people across ages (dated by TCRdb to the mid-2010s). Receptor amplification or capture employed 5' RACE. Sequencing was carried out with an Illumina HiSeq 2500. The second PCR ran for roughly 7 to 11 cycles and used a J-beta primer mix along with a sample-barcoded 5' primer. TCRdb cleaned the public reads at Q25 with fastp, built clones with MiXCR and kept in-frame beta chains. Identical CDR3 proteins give one entry, which carries the most common genes and DNA. This sample comprises hundreds of thousands of distinct CDR3 sequences, approximately 48% of them detected only once. Nearly 20% of the sample rests with the top ten. Material for sequencing was blood. These receptors were obtained from a man aged 60-69 years in good health.

The chain uses TRBV4-1 and TRBJ1-2; 9 nucleotides align to TRBD1. Germline V gives CDR1 MGHRA, CDR2 YSYEKL. This CDR3 region has 16 residues. V lost 3 bases, J lost 2 bases, and 7 bases stayed unmatched. The CDR3 is CASSHTTGTGNYGYTF. In DNA, the CDR3 is TGCGCCAGCAGCCACACAACCGGGACAGGGAACTATGGCTACACCTTC.

The sample holds a few counts of this clonotype. The chain links TRBV20-1 to TRBJ2-3, with 7 nucleotides matching TRBD2. The CDR3 is made up of 15 amino acids. V trimming: 3 bases; J trimming: 0 bases; junction bases outside the gene matches: 6. Germline V gives CDR1 DFQATT, CDR2 SNEGSKA (reference sequence). The DNA of the CDR3 is TGCAGTGCTAGCGCTAAGCGGGGTAGCACAGATACGCAGTATTTT. Residues: CSASAKRGSTDTQYF.

The chain recombines TRBV7-2 with TRBJ2-7; tentatively, D is TRBD2 (7 bases). The CDR3 consists of 14 residues. From germline, CDR1 is SGHTA and CDR2 FQGNSA. V was pared by 5 bases and J by 5 bases, with 16 bases between. The CDR3 protein is CASSVDGGRNEQYF. The CDR3 DNA reads as TGTGCCAGCAGCGTAGACGGGGGGCGGAACGAGCAGTACTTC.

The rearrangement links TRBV21-1 to TRBJ1-1; TRBD1 is the table's D call, not checked against the DNA. TRBV21-1 is annotated as a pseudogene. The CDR3 is 14 residues long. CDR3: CASSPGTGHTEAFF. CDR3 DNA sequence: TGTGCCAGCAGCCCCGGGACAGGCCACACTGAAGCTTTCTTT.

CDR3 protein: CASSWWDSGEQFF. CDR3 sequence (DNA): TGTGCCAGCAGCTGGTGGGACTCCGGGGAGCAGTTCTTC. The chain joins TRBV7-2 to TRBJ2-1, with a possible D match to TRBD2 (6 bases). Trimming removed 4 bases from V and 10 bases from J, with 14 bases in between. Germline loops: CDR1 SGHTA, CDR2 FQGNSA. This CDR3 comprises 13 residues. The whole variable domain, remainder taken from reference TRBV7-2 and TRBJ2-1, is GAGVSQSPSNKVTEKGKDVELRCDPISGHTALYWYRQSLGQGLEFLIYFQGNSAPDKSGLPSDRFSAERTGGSVSTLTIQRTQQEDSAVYLCASSWWDSGEQFFGPGTRLTVL.

The chain employs TRBV6-5 and TRBJ2-1; the D gene is possibly TRBD2 (6 bases). Germline assignment: CDR1 MNHEY and CDR2 SVGAGI. Trimming removed 5 bases from V and 7 bases from J, with 18 bases in between. The CDR3 spans 15 residues. The CDR3 here is CASSESVVGRNEQFF. The CDR3, as DNA: TGTGCCAGCAGTGAATCCGTAGTGGGGAGGAATGAGCAGTTCTTC.

The chain recombines TRBV30 with TRBJ2-1; D ambiguous. The V gene's germline CDR1 is GTSNPN and CDR2 SVGIG (reference sequence). The CDR3 runs to 14 residues. The ends were cut back, 0 bases at V and 4 bases at J, with 10 bases in the middle. The CDR3 sequence: CAWSVVGSYNEQFF. Here the CDR3 DNA reads TGTGCCTGGAGTGTAGTGGGTTCTTACAATGAGCAGTTCTTC.

This clonotype was seen a handful of times. This chain joins TRBV14 and TRBJ2-1; no reliable D call. Germline V gene data show CDR1 as SGHDN and CDR2 as FVKESK. The CDR3 spans 13 residues. V lost 1 base to trimming and J lost 9 bases, with 10 bases between them. The CDR3, as DNA: TGTGCCAGCAGCCAAGCGTTTGTGGCTGAGCAGTTCTTC. It specifies CASSQAFVAEQFF.

This clonotype has just a few counts. This chain uses TRBV20-1 with TRBJ1-4; D is unresolved. CDR3 length: 12 residues. The germline CDR1 and CDR2 sequences are DFQATT and SNEGSKA (reference sequence). V lost 3 bases and J 8 bases, leaving 10 bases between the germline ends. CDR3 sequence (DNA): TGCAGTGCTAGCCCCCAAAGGGAAAAACTGTTTTTT. Its translation: CSASPQREKLFF.

This clonotype came up a few times. The rearrangement uses TRBV19 and TRBJ2-1, with D maybe TRBD2 (5 bases). With 1 base removed from V and 3 bases from J, the gap between germline ends came to 10 bases. The CDR3 contains 15 residues. The germline V gene encodes CDR1 LNHDA and CDR2 SQIVND (reference sequence). For the CDR3, the DNA is TGTGCCAGTAGTATAGGCGGCAGCGGCTACAATGAGCAGTTCTTC. Amino acid sequence: CASSIGGSGYNEQFF.

The sample holds one count of this clonotype. The rearrangement uses TRBV6-1 and TRBJ2-5, with 8 bases lining up with TRBD2. The germline gives CDR1 MNHNS, CDR2 SASEGT. V lost 7 bases to trimming and J lost 11 bases; unmatched junction nucleotides: 15. There are 14 residues in the CDR3. The CDR3 coding sequence is TGTGCCAGCAACGTCGGGGGGGGTTCTTATGAGCAGTACTTC. Amino acids: CASNVGGGSYEQYF.

This clonotype came up once. The chain couples TRBV15 to TRBJ2-5; D uncertain. CDR1 and CDR2 from the germline V gene are LNHNV and YYDKDF (reference sequence). V lost 4 bases and J lost 11, with 17 bases in between. The CDR3 contains 13 residues. The CDR3 nucleotides are TGTGCCACCAGCACCCCCCTCCCATTGGGGCAGTACTTC. It translates to CATSTPLPLGQYF.

The gene calls are TRBV20-1 and TRBJ2-7, with D perhaps matching TRBD1 (6 bases). The CDR3 consists of 15 residues. Per germline, CDR1 DFQATT and CDR2 SNEGSKA (reference sequence). The V gene lost 0 bases and the J gene lost 9 bases, with 21 bases spanning the gap. As DNA, the CDR3 is TGCAGTGCTAGAGATTCCCGGGACACCCGCCTTGTGCAGTACTTC. Amino acids: CSARDSRDTRLVQYF.

In this sample, this clonotype turned up once. The genes are TRBV6-5 and TRBJ2-7, with D tentatively TRBD1 (6 bases). The CDR3 spans 16 residues. From germline, CDR1 is MNHEY and CDR2 SVGAGI. Trimming took off 6 bases at V and 3 bases at J, with 21 bases between the two ends. CDR3 amino acids: CASSQQGGSPVYEQYF. CDR3 DNA sequence: TGTGCCAGCAGCCAACAGGGTGGGTCCCCAGTCTACGAGCAGTACTTC.

This clonotype was found a few times. The V call is TRBV7-9, the J call TRBJ2-1, with D maybe TRBD2 (5 bases). The V gene lost 1 base and the J gene lost 6 bases, with 10 bases spanning the gap. This CDR3 contains 14 residues. Looked up from germline, CDR1 is SEHNR and CDR2 is FQNEAQ (reference sequence). As DNA, the CDR3 is TGTGCCAGCAGCTTAGTTTGGACTTCCAATGAGCAGTTCTTC. It yields the protein CASSLVWTSNEQFF.

This clonotype was observed a handful of times. The chain has TRBV2 and TRBJ2-1; D is unresolved. Looked up from germline, CDR1 is SNHLY and CDR2 is FYNNEI. Trimming cost V 7 bases and J 8 bases, with 9 bases left between them. The CDR3 totals 11 residues. The DNA for the CDR3 is TGTGCCAGCAAGGTGGTAGATGAGCAGTTCTTC. Amino acid sequence: CASKVVDEQFF.